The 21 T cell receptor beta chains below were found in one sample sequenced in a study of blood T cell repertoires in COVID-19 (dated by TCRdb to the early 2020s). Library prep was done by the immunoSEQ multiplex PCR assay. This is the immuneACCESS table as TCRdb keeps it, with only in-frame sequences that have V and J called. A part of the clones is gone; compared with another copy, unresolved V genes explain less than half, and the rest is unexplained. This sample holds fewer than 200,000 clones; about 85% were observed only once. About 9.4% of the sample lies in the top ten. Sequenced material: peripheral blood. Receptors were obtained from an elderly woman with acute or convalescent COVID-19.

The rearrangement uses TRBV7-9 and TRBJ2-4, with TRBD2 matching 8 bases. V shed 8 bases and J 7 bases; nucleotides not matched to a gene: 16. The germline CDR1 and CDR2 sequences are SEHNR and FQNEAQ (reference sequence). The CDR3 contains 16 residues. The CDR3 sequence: CASPYPPAGAWNIQYF. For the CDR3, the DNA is TGTGCCAGCCCCTACCCGCCAGCGGGAGCCTGGAACATTCAGTACTTC.

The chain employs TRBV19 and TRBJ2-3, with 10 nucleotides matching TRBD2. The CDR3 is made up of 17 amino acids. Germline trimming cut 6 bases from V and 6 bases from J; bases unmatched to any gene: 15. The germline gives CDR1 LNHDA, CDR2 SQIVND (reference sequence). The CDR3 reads CASSSPGLAGVQDTQYF. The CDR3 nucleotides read TGTGCCAGTAGCTCTCCCGGGCTAGCGGGGGTTCAGGATACGCAGTATTTT.

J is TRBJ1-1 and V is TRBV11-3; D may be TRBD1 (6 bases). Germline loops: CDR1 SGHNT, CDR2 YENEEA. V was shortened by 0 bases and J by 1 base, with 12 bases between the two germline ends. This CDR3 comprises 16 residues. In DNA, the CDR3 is TGTGCCAGCAGCTTAGAACGGGGGGCAACGAACACTGAAGCTTTCTTT. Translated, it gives CASSLERGATNTEAFF. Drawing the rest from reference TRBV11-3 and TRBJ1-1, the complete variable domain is EAGVVQSPRYKIIEKKQPVAFWCNPISGHNTLYWYLQNLGQGPELLIRYENEEAVDDSQLPKDRFSAERLKGVDSTLKIQPAELGDSAVYLCASSLERGATNTEAFFGQGTRLTVV.

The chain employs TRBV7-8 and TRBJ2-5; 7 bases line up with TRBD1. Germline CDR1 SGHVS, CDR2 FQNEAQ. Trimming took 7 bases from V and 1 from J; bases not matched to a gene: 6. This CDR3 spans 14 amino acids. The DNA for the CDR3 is TGTGCCAGCACCCCGACAGGGATCCAAGAGACCCAGTACTTC. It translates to CASTPTGIQETQYF.

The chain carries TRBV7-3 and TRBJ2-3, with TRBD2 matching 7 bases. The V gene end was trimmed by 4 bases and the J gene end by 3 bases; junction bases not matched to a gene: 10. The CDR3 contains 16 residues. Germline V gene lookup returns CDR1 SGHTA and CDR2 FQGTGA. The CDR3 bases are TGTGCCAGCAGCTCCCTGGGGGAGGGCCCAACAGATACGCAGTATTTT. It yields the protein CASSSLGEGPTDTQYF.

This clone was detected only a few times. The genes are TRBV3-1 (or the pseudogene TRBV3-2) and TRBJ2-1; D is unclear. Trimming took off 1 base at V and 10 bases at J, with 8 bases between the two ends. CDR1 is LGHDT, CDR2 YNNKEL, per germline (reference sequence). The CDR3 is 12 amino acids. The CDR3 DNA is TGTGCCAGCAGCCAAGCCTACCTGGAGCAGTTCTTC. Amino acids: CASSQAYLEQFF.

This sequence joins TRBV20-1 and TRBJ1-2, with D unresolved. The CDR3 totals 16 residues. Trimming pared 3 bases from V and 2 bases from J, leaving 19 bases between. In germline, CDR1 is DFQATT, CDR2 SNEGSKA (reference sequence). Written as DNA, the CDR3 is TGCAGTGCTAGTGGCACCACTTCCACCCTCAACTATGGCTACACCTTC. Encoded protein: CSASGTTSTLNYGYTF.

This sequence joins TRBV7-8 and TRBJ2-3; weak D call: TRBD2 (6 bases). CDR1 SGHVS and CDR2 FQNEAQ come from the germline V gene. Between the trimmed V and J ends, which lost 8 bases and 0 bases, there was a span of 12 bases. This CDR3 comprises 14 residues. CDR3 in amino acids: CASLPAGSTDTQYF. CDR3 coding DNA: TGTGCCAGCCTGCCGGCGGGAAGCACAGATACGCAGTATTTT.

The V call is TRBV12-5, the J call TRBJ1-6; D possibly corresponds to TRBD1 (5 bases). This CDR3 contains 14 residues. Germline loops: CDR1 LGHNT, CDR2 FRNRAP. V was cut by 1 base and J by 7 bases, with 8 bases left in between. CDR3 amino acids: CASGLGRANSPLHF. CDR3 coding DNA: TGTGCTAGTGGTTTGGGCAGGGCAAATTCACCCCTCCACTTT.

In DNA form, the CDR3 reads TGTGCCAGCAGCCCAAGAGGGGGACAAGGGGATGGCTACACCTTC. This translates into CASSPRGGQGDGYTF. V and J are TRBV9 and TRBJ1-2; perhaps TRBD1 as D (6 bases). Germline CDR1 is SGDLS and CDR2 is YYNGEE. The CDR3 sequence is 15 residues long. Trimming cost V 4 bases and J 6 bases, with 19 bases left between them.

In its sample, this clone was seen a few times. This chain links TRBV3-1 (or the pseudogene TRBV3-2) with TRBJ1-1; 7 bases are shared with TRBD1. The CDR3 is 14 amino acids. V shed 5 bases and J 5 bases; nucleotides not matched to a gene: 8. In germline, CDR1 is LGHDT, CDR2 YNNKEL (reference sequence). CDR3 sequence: CASSRLDRVTEAFF. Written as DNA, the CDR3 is TGTGCCAGCAGCAGGCTCGACAGGGTAACTGAAGCTTTCTTT.

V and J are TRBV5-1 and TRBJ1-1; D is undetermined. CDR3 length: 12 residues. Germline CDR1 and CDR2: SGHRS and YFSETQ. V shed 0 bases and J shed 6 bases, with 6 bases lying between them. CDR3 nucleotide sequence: TGCGCCAGCAGCTTGGTGGGCCCTGAAGCTTTCTTT. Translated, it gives CASSLVGPEAFF.

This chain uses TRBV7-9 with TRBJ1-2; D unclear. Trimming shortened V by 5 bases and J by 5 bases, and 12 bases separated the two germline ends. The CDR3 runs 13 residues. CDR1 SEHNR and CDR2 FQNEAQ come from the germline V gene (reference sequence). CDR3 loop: CASSQGLGYGYTF. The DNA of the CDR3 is TGTGCCAGCAGCCAAGGACTGGGGTATGGCTACACCTTC.

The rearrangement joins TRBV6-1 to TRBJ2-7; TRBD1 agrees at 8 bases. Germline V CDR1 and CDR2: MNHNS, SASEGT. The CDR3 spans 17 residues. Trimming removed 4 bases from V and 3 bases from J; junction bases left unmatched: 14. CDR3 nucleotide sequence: TGTGCCAGCAGTGGAGCCCTAGACAGGGGCGATAACTACGAGCAGTACTTC. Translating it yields CASSGALDRGDNYEQYF.

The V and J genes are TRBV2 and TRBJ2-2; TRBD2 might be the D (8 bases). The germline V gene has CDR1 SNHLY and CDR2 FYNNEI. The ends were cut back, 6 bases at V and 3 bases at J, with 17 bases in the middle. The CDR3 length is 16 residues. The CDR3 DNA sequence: TGTGCCAGCAGACGGGGGGGACAGTTCTACACCGGGGAGCTGTTTTTT. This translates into CASRRGGQFYTGELFF.

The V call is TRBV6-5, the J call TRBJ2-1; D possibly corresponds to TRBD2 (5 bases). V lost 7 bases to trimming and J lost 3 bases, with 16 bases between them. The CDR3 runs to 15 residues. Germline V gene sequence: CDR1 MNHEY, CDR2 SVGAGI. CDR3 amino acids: CASTRLALIYNEQFF. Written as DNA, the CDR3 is TGTGCCAGCACTAGGCTAGCACTAATCTACAATGAGCAGTTCTTC.

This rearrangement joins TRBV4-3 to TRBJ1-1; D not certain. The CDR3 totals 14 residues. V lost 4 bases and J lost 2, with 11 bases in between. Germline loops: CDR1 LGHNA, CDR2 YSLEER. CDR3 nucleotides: TGCGCCAGCAGCCCCTCCTATTTCAACACTGAAGCTTTCTTT. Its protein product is CASSPSYFNTEAFF.

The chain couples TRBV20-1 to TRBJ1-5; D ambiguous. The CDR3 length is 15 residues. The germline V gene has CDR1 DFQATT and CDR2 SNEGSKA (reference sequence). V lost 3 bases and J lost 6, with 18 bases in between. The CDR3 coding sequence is TGCAGTGCTAGTCGGACGGATTTAGCGGGTCAGCCCCAGCATTTT. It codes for CSASRTDLAGQPQHF.

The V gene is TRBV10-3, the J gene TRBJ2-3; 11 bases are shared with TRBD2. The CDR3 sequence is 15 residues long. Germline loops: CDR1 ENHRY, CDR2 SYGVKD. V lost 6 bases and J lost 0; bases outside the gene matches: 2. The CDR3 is CAIRASGGSTDTQYF. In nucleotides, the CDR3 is TGTGCCATCAGGGCTAGCGGGGGGAGCACAGATACGCAGTATTTT.

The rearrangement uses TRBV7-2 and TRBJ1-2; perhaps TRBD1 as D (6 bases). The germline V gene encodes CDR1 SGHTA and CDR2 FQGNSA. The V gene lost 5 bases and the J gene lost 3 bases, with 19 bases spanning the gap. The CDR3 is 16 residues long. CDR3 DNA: TGTGCCAGCAGCACCACCGACAGGTGGGCCTACTATGGCTACACCTTC. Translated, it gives CASSTTDRWAYYGYTF.

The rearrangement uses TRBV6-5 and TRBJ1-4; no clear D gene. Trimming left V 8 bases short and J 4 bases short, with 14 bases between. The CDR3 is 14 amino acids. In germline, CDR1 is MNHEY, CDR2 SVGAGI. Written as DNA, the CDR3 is TGTGCCAGCCGAGTGGGCCAGAATAATGAAAAACTGTTTTTT. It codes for CASRVGQNNEKLFF.